Listed below are T cell receptor beta chains from one sample, sequenced in a study of breast tumors, draining lymph nodes, adjacent tissues. TCRdb reprocessed the multiplex PCR reads via MiXCR and lists one record per CDR3 protein. This sample has 150,000 to 200,000 distinct CDR3 sequences, with about 30% found just once. The specimen was axillary lymph node tissue. The receptor set was obtained from a female donor with breast cancer. Some clones in this sample may be carry-over from other donors' samples. Each CDR3 is given with its conserved first and last residue. The D gene is left open where the match is weak. The listing skips clone size in some rows; elsewhere it reads once, few, many or a size class.

>.|TRBJ2-7|TRBV29-1|.
TGCAGCGCAACCGGGACCTCCTACGAGCAGTACTTC
CSATGTSYEQYF
>.|TRBJ1-6|TRBV24-1|.
TGTGCCACCAGTGATTGGGGCCCATTACCCCTCCACTTT
CATSDWGPLPLHF
>.|TRBJ1-2|TRBV12-3/TRBV12-4|.
TGTGCCAGCAGAAACACGGGAGACAGTTCTTTTGGTGGCTACACCTTC
CASRNTGDSSFGGYTF
>.|TRBJ2-1|TRBV3-1|TRBD2
TGTGCCAGCAGCTACGGGACTAGCGGACACAATGAGCAGTTCTTC
CASSYGTSGHNEQFF
>.|TRBJ1-2|TRBV10-3|.
TGTGCCATCAGTTCCTCAGGGTTAGGTGGCTACACCTTC
CAISSSGLGGYTF
>many|TRBJ2-3|TRBV19|TRBD2
TGTGCCAGTAGGCTAGCGGGGGATACGCAGTATTTT
CASRLAGDTQYF
>.|TRBJ1-6|TRBV11-2|TRBD1
TGTGCCAGCAGCCCATACGGGACAGATAATTCACCCCTCCACTTT
CASSPYGTDNSPLHF
>many|TRBJ1-3|TRBV7-9|.
TGTGCCAGCAGCCATGACCTGGGCGGTAACACCATATATTTT
CASSHDLGGNTIYF
>many|TRBJ2-1|TRBV19|.
TGTGCCAGTAGTATAGATGCGGCTAGCGCCGGCAATGAGCAGTTCTTC
CASSIDAASAGNEQFF
>once|TRBJ2-5|TRBV20-1|TRBD2
TGCAGTGCTACTGCGGGGGCCCAGTACTTC
CSATAGAQYF
>medium-sized|TRBJ1-2|TRBV15|.
TGTGCCACCAGCGGCGGACCCTATGGCTACACCTTC
CATSGGPYGYTF
>many|TRBJ1-6|TRBV19|.
TGTGCCAGTTCGTCTCGGGCGTCCAGGGTCTACCTCACCGGATCACCCCTCCACTTT
CASSSRASRVYLTGSPLHF
>many|TRBJ2-7|TRBV5-8|.
TGTGCCAGGTTGGTCCGACTTTTATGCTTCGACGGGGAGTACTTC
CARLVRLLCFDGEYF
>many|TRBJ2-7|TRBV11-3|TRBD1
TGTGCCAGCAGCCCTGGGACAGGTTACAACGAGCAGTACTTC
CASSPGTGYNEQYF
>many|TRBJ2-1|TRBV12-3/TRBV12-4|TRBD2
TGTGCCAGCAGTCCCCTGACTAGCGGGAGGAATGAGCAGTTCTTC
CASSPLTSGRNEQFF
>many|TRBJ2-7|TRBV5-1|.
TGCGCCAGCAGCTTCCGGACAGAACCCTACGAGCAGTACTTC
CASSFRTEPYEQYF
>many|TRBJ1-6|TRBV6-5|.
TGTGCCGCAAACCGGGACGGAAATTCACCCCTCCACTTT
CAANRDGNSPLHF
>.|TRBJ1-1|TRBV10-3|.
TGTGCCATCAGTGGTGGGACCAGGAACACTGAAGCTTTCTTT
CAISGGTRNTEAFF
>many|TRBJ2-2|TRBV4-2|.
TGTGCCAGCAGCCAAGGGGGCGCGAACACCGGGGAGCTGTTTTTT
CASSQGGANTGELFF
>many|TRBJ1-5|TRBV12-3/TRBV12-4|.
TGTGCCAGCAGTTTGGCAGGGATTCAGCCCCAGCATTTT
CASSLAGIQPQHF
>.|TRBJ1-5|TRBV6-1|TRBD1
TGTGCCAGCAGTGACCCCGGACAGGGTAGCAATCAGCATTTT
CASSDPGQGSNQHF
>few|TRBJ1-2|TRBV11-2|.
TGTGCCAGCAGCTTTAGGAGACGGGAAGTAGGAAGGAGCTACACCTTC
CASSFRRREVGRSYTF
>many|TRBJ2-6|TRBV7-9|.
TGTGCCAGCAGCTTGACCTCTGGGGCCAACGTCCTGACTTTC
CASSLTSGANVLTF
>many|TRBJ2-3|TRBV6-6|TRBD2
TGTGCCAGCAGTCCGGGACTAGCGGGGGGGCCGACAGATACGCAGTATTTT
CASSPGLAGGPTDTQYF
>few|TRBJ1-2|TRBV6-5|.
TGTGCCAGCAGTTACTACAGTCAATATGGCTACACCTTC
CASSYYSQYGYTF
>many|TRBJ1-2|TRBV13|.
TGTGCCAGCAGCTTAGACGTAAATGGCTACACCTTC
CASSLDVNGYTF
>.|TRBJ2-2|TRBV20-1|.
TGCAGTGCGGGGCCGGGAACCGGGGAGCTGTTTTTT
CSAGPGTGELFF
>many|TRBJ1-5|TRBV30|.
TGTGCCTGGAGTAAGATAGAAGGTCAGCCCCAGCATTTT
CAWSKIEGQPQHF